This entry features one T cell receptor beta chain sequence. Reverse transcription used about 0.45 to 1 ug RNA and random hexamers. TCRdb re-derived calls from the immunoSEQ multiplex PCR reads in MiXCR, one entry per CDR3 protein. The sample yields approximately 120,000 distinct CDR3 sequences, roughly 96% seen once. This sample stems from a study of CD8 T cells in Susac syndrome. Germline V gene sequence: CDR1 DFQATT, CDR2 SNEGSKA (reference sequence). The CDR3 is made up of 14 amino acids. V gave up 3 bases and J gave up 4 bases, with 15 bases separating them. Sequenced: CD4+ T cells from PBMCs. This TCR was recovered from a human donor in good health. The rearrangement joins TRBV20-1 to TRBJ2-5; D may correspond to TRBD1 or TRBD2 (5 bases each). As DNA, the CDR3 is TGCAGTGCTAGTGGGACCGAAGAGGGAGAGACCCAGTACTTC. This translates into CSASGTEEGETQYF.